Shown below are 20 T cell receptor beta chains from a single sample sequenced in a study of T cell repertoires in cytomegalovirus infection. MiXCR, applied by TCRdb to the reads, yields one record per CDR3 protein. The table shows over 150,000 distinct CDR3 sequences, with roughly 19% occurring only once. The material sequenced was PBMCs. The receptors come from a human donor in good health (CMV status not recorded). Some clones in this sample may be carry-over from other donors' samples.

This clonotype has ten or more counts. The V and J genes are TRBV7-8 and TRBJ2-1; 12 nucleotides match TRBD1. Germline loops: CDR1 SGHVS, CDR2 FQNEAQ. CDR3 length: 16 amino acids. V lost 5 bases and J lost 4; bases outside the gene matches: 6. The CDR3 region has the DNA TGTGCCAGCAGCGCGGGACAGGGGGCGCGGTACAATGAGCAGTTCTTC. The encoded protein is CASSAGQGARYNEQFF. The complete variable domain, with remaining parts taken from reference TRBV7-8 and TRBJ2-1, reads GAGVSQSPRYKVAKRGQDVALRCDPISGHVSLFWYQQALGQGPEFLTYFQNEAQLDKSGLPSDRFFAERPEGSVSTLKIQRTQQEDSAVYLCASSAGQGARYNEQFFGPGTRLTVL.

As for this clonotype: Sequence at one end of the junction differs from germline and may be a read error. V gene TRBV10-3 combines with J gene TRBJ1-1; unclear D gene. The CDR3 has 16 amino acids. Germline V gives CDR1 ENHRY, CDR2 SYGVKD. CDR3 sequence (DNA): TGTGCCATCAGTGAGTCGATTGGACCCTACAACAGTGAAGCTTTCTTT. Protein product: CAISESIGPYNSEAFF.

Turning to this clonotype: This may come from a read error, since a much larger clone is one base off. The chain links TRBV28 to TRBJ2-7; TRBD1 matches 7 bases. The CDR3 is 16 residues long. Germline V gene lookup returns CDR1 MDHEN and CDR2 SYDVKM. J was trimmed by 6 bases and V by 1 base; bases with no gene match: 12. The CDR3 DNA reads TGTGCCAGCAGTTTATCCAGCCCCCAGGGGGATGGCGAGCAGTACTTC. This translates into CASSLSSPQGDGEQYF. The full variable domain, its missing parts supplied by reference TRBV28 and TRBJ2-7, is DVKVTQSSRYLVKRTGEKVFLECVQDMDHENMFWYRQDPGLGLRLIYFSYDVKMKEKGDIPEGYSVSREKKERFSLILESASTNQTSMYLCASSLSSPQGDGEQYFGPGTRLTVT.

This chain joins TRBV28 and TRBJ2-7, with 8 positions matching TRBD1. The CDR3 extends over 14 amino acids. The V segment lost 7 bases and the J segment 3 bases; nucleotides outside the gene matches: 8. The germline gives CDR1 MDHEN, CDR2 SYDVKM. CDR3 DNA sequence: TGTGCCAGCAACACCAACAGGGGGTTCTACGAGCAGTACTTC. Amino acids: CASNTNRGFYEQYF.

This clonotype was counted many times. The genes are TRBV7-3 and TRBJ1-1; 7 nucleotides align to TRBD1. The CDR3 has 18 residues. Germline values: CDR1 SGHTA, CDR2 FQGTGA. J gave up 4 bases and V 1 base, and 15 bases lay outside the gene matches. The CDR3 bases are TGTGCCAGCAGCTTAATCGGGCTTGGCAGGGGGGGAGGCACTGAAGCTTTCTTT. Amino acids: CASSLIGLGRGGGTEAFF.

The DNA for the CDR3 is TGTGCCAGCAGCCCAACTAGCGAAGATACGCAGTATTTT. It codes for CASSPTSEDTQYF. V gene TRBV7-9 combines with J gene TRBJ2-3; 7 bases line up with TRBD2. J was trimmed by 5 bases and V by 5 bases; bases with no gene match: 4. The CDR3 totals 13 residues. Per germline, CDR1 SEHNR and CDR2 FQNEAQ (reference sequence).

This clonotype was observed many times. The chain combines TRBV12-3 or TRBV12-4 with TRBJ1-2; D is perhaps TRBD1 (5 bases). The CDR3 has 14 residues. The V end was cut by 2 bases, the J end by 8 bases, with 15 bases between. The CDR3, as DNA: TGTGCCAGCAGTTTATCGGGGACTCGAGGAGGCTACACCTTC. It is translated as CASSLSGTRGGYTF.

The V and J genes are TRBV28 and TRBJ2-1; 9 nucleotides agree with TRBD2. From germline, CDR1 is MDHEN and CDR2 SYDVKM. V dropped 3 bases and J dropped 10; count of bases not matched to a gene: 7. CDR3 length: 14 amino acids. CDR3 in amino acids: CASSFPGSGREQFF. The CDR3 DNA is TGTGCCAGCAGTTTTCCGGGTAGCGGGAGAGAGCAGTTCTTC. Variable domain in full (rest from reference TRBV28 and TRBJ2-1): DVKVTQSSRYLVKRTGEKVFLECVQDMDHENMFWYRQDPGLGLRLIYFSYDVKMKEKGDIPEGYSVSREKKERFSLILESASTNQTSMYLCASSFPGSGREQFFGPGTRLTVL.

This clonotype was seen many times. This chain joins TRBV5-1 and TRBJ1-1; perhaps TRBD1 as D (6 bases). CDR3 length: 14 residues. Trimming cost V 2 bases and J 1 base, with 9 bases left between them. CDR1 and CDR2 (germline): SGHRS, YFSETQ. CDR3 residues: CASSFKGQNTEAFF. CDR3 in DNA: TGCGCCAGCAGCTTCAAGGGACAGAACACTGAAGCTTTCTTT.

This clonotype was counted many times. The rearrangement uses TRBV7-2 and TRBJ1-1; perhaps TRBD1 as D (5 bases). The CDR3 totals 15 residues. From germline, CDR1 is SGHTA and CDR2 FQGNSA. Between the trimmed V and J ends, which lost 6 bases and 0 bases, there was a span of 14 bases. The CDR3, as DNA: TGTGCCAGCAGTCGGGACCGAGCATTGAACACTGAAGCTTTCTTT. This encodes CASSRDRALNTEAFF.

The DNA for the CDR3 is TGCAGCGTCATCGGGACTAGCGGGAACTACGAGCAGTACTTC. The encoded protein is CSVIGTSGNYEQYF. The chain is built from TRBV29-1 and TRBJ2-7, with 13 nucleotides matching TRBD2. The CDR3 totals 14 residues. The germline gives CDR1 SQVTM, CDR2 ANQGSEA. The junction had 5 bases not matched to a gene; V was cut back by 6 bases and J by 3 bases.

This clonotype occurred many times. The genes are TRBV27 and TRBJ2-5, with a possible D match to TRBD1 (6 bases). Trimming took 6 bases from V and 7 from J, leaving 15 bases between them. There are 13 residues in the CDR3. CDR1 and CDR2 from the germline V gene are MNHEY and SMNVEV (reference sequence). The CDR3 DNA reads as TGTGCCAGCAGCCCAGGGGCCCTAGGGACCCAGTACTTC. Residues: CASSPGALGTQYF.

The V call is TRBV14, the J call TRBJ2-1, with 13 nucleotides matching TRBD2. Germline CDR1 reads SGHDN; CDR2 reads FVKESK. The CDR3 extends over 17 amino acids. J lost 9 bases, V lost 0 bases, and 8 bases had no gene match. CDR3 protein: CASSQDQGLAGVGEQFF. The CDR3 DNA sequence: TGTGCCAGCAGCCAAGATCAAGGACTAGCGGGAGTTGGTGAGCAGTTCTTC.

This clonotype was seen a few times. The chain combines TRBV28 with TRBJ1-1; D ambiguous. The V end lost 4 bases, the J end lost 3 bases, and 18 bases lay between the germline ends. This CDR3 comprises 16 residues. The germline V gene has CDR1 MDHEN and CDR2 SYDVKM. CDR3 bases: TGTGCCAGCAGTTCCTCCCCAGGAGTATCGGACACTGAAGCTTTCTTT. It codes for CASSSSPGVSDTEAFF. The full variable domain, rest sourced from reference TRBV28 and TRBJ1-1, is DVKVTQSSRYLVKRTGEKVFLECVQDMDHENMFWYRQDPGLGLRLIYFSYDVKMKEKGDIPEGYSVSREKKERFSLILESASTNQTSMYLCASSSSPGVSDTEAFFGQGTRLTVV.

This clonotype turned up a few times. CDR3 coding DNA: TGCGCCAGCAGCCAAGTCGCTAGCGAGGGATACGAGCAGTACTTC. Residues: CASSQVASEGYEQYF. The V and J genes are TRBV4-3 and TRBJ2-7, with a tentative D call TRBD2 (6 bases). This CDR3 comprises 15 residues. Looked up from germline, CDR1 is LGHNA and CDR2 is YSLEER. Trimming pared 1 base from V and 4 bases from J, leaving 14 bases between.

Only a few counts were recorded for this clonotype. The chain employs TRBV28 and TRBJ2-2, with D uncertain. The V gene's germline CDR1 is MDHEN and CDR2 SYDVKM. The CDR3 is 13 residues long. V was pared by 6 bases and J by 7 bases, with 12 bases between. In DNA form, the CDR3 reads TGTGCCAGCAGAACCCCTGGTTACGGGGAGCTGTTTTTT. Amino acid sequence: CASRTPGYGELFF.

In this sample, this clonotype turned up a few times. The V gene is TRBV5-4, the J gene TRBJ2-1; a weak D match, TRBD1 (5 bases). Between the trimmed V and J ends, which lost 0 bases and 4 bases, there was a span of 8 bases. The CDR3 totals 14 residues. Germline V CDR1 and CDR2: SGHNT, YYREEE (reference sequence). Here the CDR3 reads CASSLETAYNEQFF. As DNA, the CDR3 is TGTGCCAGCAGCTTGGAGACAGCTTACAATGAGCAGTTCTTC. The whole variable domain, filled in from reference TRBV5-4 and TRBJ2-1, reads ETGVTQSPTHLIKTRGQQVTLRCSSQSGHNTVSWYQQALGQGPQFIFQYYREEENGRGNFPPRFSGLQFPNYSSELNVNALELDDSALYLCASSLETAYNEQFFGPGTRLTVL.

This chain links TRBV11-2 with TRBJ2-7; 8 nucleotides agree with TRBD1. Trimming at V came to 6 bases and at J to 3 bases, leaving 1 base not matched to a gene. The CDR3 has 12 amino acids. Germline V gene data show CDR1 as SGHAT and CDR2 as FQNNGV. CDR3 protein: CASRGQVYEQYF. The CDR3 DNA is TGTGCCAGCAGGGGACAGGTCTACGAGCAGTACTTC.

This clonotype came up a few times. The V and J genes are TRBV7-2 and TRBJ1-5; D is unclear. The CDR3 is 13 residues long. Trimming pared 1 base from V and 5 bases from J, leaving 6 bases between. Germline values: CDR1 SGHTA, CDR2 FQGNSA. CDR3 DNA sequence: TGTGCCAGCAGCTTAGGAATCGATCAGCCCCAGCATTTT. The encoded protein is CASSLGIDQPQHF.

The rearrangement links TRBV20-1 to TRBJ2-7, with TRBD1 matching 10 bases. The CDR3 covers 15 residues. V lost 2 bases and J lost 6; bases outside the gene matches: 10. Germline V lookup: CDR1 DFQATT, CDR2 SNEGSKA (reference sequence). The CDR3 DNA sequence: TGCAGTGCTAGATTGACAGGGGGCAGTTTCGGCGAGCAGTACTTC. Translating gives CSARLTGGSFGEQYF.